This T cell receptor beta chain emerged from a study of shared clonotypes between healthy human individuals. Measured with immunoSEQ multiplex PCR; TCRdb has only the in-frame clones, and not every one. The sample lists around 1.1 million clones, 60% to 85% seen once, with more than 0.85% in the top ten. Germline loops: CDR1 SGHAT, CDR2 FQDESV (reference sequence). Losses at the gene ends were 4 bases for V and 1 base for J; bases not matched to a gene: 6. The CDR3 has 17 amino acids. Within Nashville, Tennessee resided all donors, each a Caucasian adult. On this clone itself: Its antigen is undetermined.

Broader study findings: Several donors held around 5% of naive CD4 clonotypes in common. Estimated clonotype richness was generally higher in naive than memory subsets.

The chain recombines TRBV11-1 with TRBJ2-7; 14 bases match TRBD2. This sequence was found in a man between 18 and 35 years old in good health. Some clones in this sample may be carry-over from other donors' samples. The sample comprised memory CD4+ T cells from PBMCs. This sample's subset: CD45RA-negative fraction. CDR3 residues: CASSSGLAGVFSYEQYF. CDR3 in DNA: TGTGCCAGCAGCTCGGGACTAGCGGGAGTTTTTTCCTACGAGCAGTACTTC.